Listed below are T cell receptor beta chains from one sample, sequenced in a study of post-analysis software for immune sequencing data. TCRdb redid the calling of the PCR reads with MiXCR, one entry per CDR3 protein. The sample records some 690,000 distinct CDR3 sequences, 55% to 70% being singletons. The sample taken for sequencing was blood. These receptors were collected from a girl aged 2-15 years with multiple sclerosis. Each CDR3 is given with its conserved first and last residue. The D gene is left open where the match is weak. Clone size is given for some rows only: seen once, a few or many times, or a class if the clone is expanded.

v_call: TRBV29-1
d_call: .
j_call: TRBJ2-1
clone_size: few
cdr3_aa: CSGCPEAYNEQFF
cdr3_nt: TGCAGCGGGTGTCCAGAGGCCTACAATGAGCAGTTCTTC

v_call: TRBV7-2
d_call: TRBD1
j_call: TRBJ1-6
clone_size: once
cdr3_aa: CASTRDRGNSPLHF
cdr3_nt: TGTGCCAGCACCCGGGACAGGGGAAATTCACCCCTCCACTTT

v_call: TRBV2
d_call: .
j_call: TRBJ2-1
clone_size: .
cdr3_aa: CASKRDNEQFF
cdr3_nt: TGTGCCAGCAAGAGAGACAATGAGCAGTTCTTC

v_call: TRBV3-1
d_call: TRBD2
j_call: TRBJ2-7
clone_size: once
cdr3_aa: CASSQLVGGLAYEQYF
cdr3_nt: TGTGCCAGCAGCCAGCTGGTGGGGGGACTAGCCTACGAGCAGTACTTC

v_call: TRBV29-1
d_call: .
j_call: TRBJ1-2
clone_size: .
cdr3_aa: CSARNGQGNYGYTF
cdr3_nt: TGCAGCGCGCGCAACGGACAAGGAAACTATGGCTACACCTTC

v_call: TRBV7-9
d_call: .
j_call: TRBJ1-5
clone_size: .
cdr3_aa: CASSPSGEGNQPQHF
cdr3_nt: TGTGCCAGCAGCCCCTCTGGGGAGGGCAATCAGCCCCAGCATTTT

v_call: TRBV7-9
d_call: .
j_call: TRBJ2-3
clone_size: .
cdr3_aa: CASSQSVREDTDTQYF
cdr3_nt: TGTGCCAGCAGCCAAAGCGTCCGGGAAGACACAGATACGCAGTATTTT

v_call: TRBV7-2
d_call: .
j_call: TRBJ1-1
clone_size: .
cdr3_aa: CASRMTRAQRAFF
cdr3_nt: TGTGCCAGCAGGATGACAAGGGCGCAAAGAGCTTTCTTT

v_call: TRBV10-3
d_call: .
j_call: TRBJ2-1
clone_size: .
cdr3_aa: CAISEKVVGNEQFF
cdr3_nt: TGTGCCATCAGCGAAAAGGTAGTAGGGAATGAGCAGTTCTTC

v_call: TRBV14
d_call: TRBD1
j_call: TRBJ2-5
clone_size: .
cdr3_aa: CASRTGGVETQYF
cdr3_nt: TGTGCCAGCAGGACAGGGGGCGTCGAGACCCAGTACTTC

v_call: TRBV7-2
d_call: .
j_call: TRBJ1-5
clone_size: .
cdr3_aa: CASSLRPTVDQPQHF
cdr3_nt: TGTGCCAGCAGCTTAAGACCGACCGTAGATCAGCCCCAGCATTTT

v_call: TRBV6-1
d_call: TRBD1
j_call: TRBJ1-2
clone_size: .
cdr3_aa: CASSLSGLTGANPYGYTF
cdr3_nt: TGTGCCAGCAGTCTCTCTGGCCTTACAGGGGCGAACCCCTATGGCTACACCTTC

v_call: TRBV11-2
d_call: TRBD1
j_call: TRBJ2-7
clone_size: few
cdr3_aa: CASSLLGTDVYEQYF
cdr3_nt: TGTGCCAGCAGCTTGCTCGGGACAGATGTCTACGAGCAGTACTTC

v_call: TRBV9
d_call: .
j_call: TRBJ2-7
clone_size: .
cdr3_aa: CASSVTDLRGEQYF
cdr3_nt: TGTGCCAGCAGCGTGACTGACCTGCGAGGCGAGCAGTACTTC

v_call: TRBV20-1
d_call: .
j_call: TRBJ2-5
clone_size: .
cdr3_aa: CSARAGVSETQYF
cdr3_nt: TGCAGTGCTAGAGCCGGGGTAAGTGAGACCCAGTACTTC

v_call: TRBV19
d_call: .
j_call: TRBJ2-3
clone_size: .
cdr3_aa: CASSISPGQGTDTQYF
cdr3_nt: TGTGCCAGTAGTATATCCCCGGGACAAGGAACAGATACGCAGTATTTT

v_call: TRBV10-2
d_call: .
j_call: TRBJ1-2
clone_size: .
cdr3_aa: CASSERKQTFYGYTF
cdr3_nt: TGCGCCAGCAGTGAGAGGAAGCAGACCTTCTATGGCTACACCTTC

v_call: TRBV5-1
d_call: .
j_call: TRBJ1-1
clone_size: .
cdr3_aa: CASSSQGRFPNTEAFF
cdr3_nt: TGCGCCAGCAGCTCCCAGGGAAGGTTTCCGAACACTGAAGCTTTCTTT

v_call: TRBV7-8
d_call: .
j_call: TRBJ2-1
clone_size: .
cdr3_aa: CASSLAWQGYNEQFF
cdr3_nt: TGTGCCAGCAGCTTAGCGTGGCAGGGCTACAATGAGCAGTTCTTC

v_call: TRBV7-9
d_call: .
j_call: TRBJ1-1
clone_size: .
cdr3_aa: CASSPIGQVNTEAFF
cdr3_nt: TGTGCCAGCAGCCCGATTGGGCAGGTAAACACTGAAGCTTTCTTT

v_call: TRBV7-2
d_call: TRBD1
j_call: TRBJ2-7
clone_size: few
cdr3_aa: CASSARTGPTYEQYF
cdr3_nt: TGTGCCAGCAGTGCTAGGACAGGGCCGACCTACGAGCAGTACTTC

v_call: TRBV5-1
d_call: .
j_call: TRBJ2-1
clone_size: .
cdr3_aa: CASSSRQGPEQFF
cdr3_nt: TGCGCCAGCAGCTCGAGACAAGGCCCGGAGCAGTTCTTC

v_call: TRBV4-2
d_call: .
j_call: TRBJ1-1
clone_size: .
cdr3_aa: CASSQVGRGVGTEAFF
cdr3_nt: TGTGCCAGCAGCCAAGTGGGTCGGGGGGTCGGTACTGAAGCTTTCTTT

v_call: TRBV15
d_call: .
j_call: TRBJ2-3
clone_size: .
cdr3_aa: CATSRDWEGASTDTQYF
cdr3_nt: TGTGCCACCAGCAGAGATTGGGAAGGGGCTAGCACAGATACGCAGTATTTT

v_call: TRBV2
d_call: .
j_call: TRBJ1-1
clone_size: .
cdr3_aa: CASTPEGKAFF
cdr3_nt: TGTGCCAGCACACCCGAAGGTAAAGCTTTCTTT